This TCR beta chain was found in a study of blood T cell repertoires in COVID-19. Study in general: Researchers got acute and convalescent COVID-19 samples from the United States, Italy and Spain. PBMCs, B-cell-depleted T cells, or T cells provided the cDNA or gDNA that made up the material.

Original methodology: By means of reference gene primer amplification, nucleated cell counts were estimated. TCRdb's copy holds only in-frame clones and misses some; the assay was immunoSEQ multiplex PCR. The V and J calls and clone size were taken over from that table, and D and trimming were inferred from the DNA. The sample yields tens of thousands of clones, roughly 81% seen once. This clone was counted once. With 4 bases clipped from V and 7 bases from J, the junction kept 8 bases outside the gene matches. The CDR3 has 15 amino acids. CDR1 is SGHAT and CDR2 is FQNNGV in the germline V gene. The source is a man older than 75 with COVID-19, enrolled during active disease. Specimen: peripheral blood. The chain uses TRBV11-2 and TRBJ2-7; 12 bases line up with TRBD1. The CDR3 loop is CASSWGQGASWEQYF. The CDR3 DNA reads TGTGCCAGCAGCTGGGGACAGGGGGCTTCGTGGGAGCAGTACTTC.